The clone carrying this T cell receptor (beta chain) has just a few counts. Its antigen is undetermined. Some clones are missing from TCRdb's copy, which holds only in-frame ones; the method was immunoSEQ multiplex PCR. This table holds roughly 130,000 clones, around 90% found once. This specimen belongs to a study of T cell responses to AZD1222 COVID-19 vaccine. Broader study findings: Breadth and depth of Spike-specific TCRs rose after two AZD1222 doses. Among those given AZD1222, only five or six were seropositive at baseline.

The germline V and J ends were trimmed by 0 bases and 2 bases, with 6 bases remaining between them. Germline loops: CDR1 SGHAT, CDR2 FQNNGV. There are 14 residues in the CDR3. V gene TRBV11-2 combines with J gene TRBJ2-3, with no clear D. The sample consisted of peripheral blood, taken 28 days after the second dose of the MenACWY control vaccine. The receptor was derived from an adult who received the MenACWY meningococcal vaccine as a control. The CDR3 bases are TGTGCCAGCAGCTTAGATAGGTTCACAGATACGCAGTATTTT. It specifies CASSLDRFTDTQYF.